This T cell receptor beta chain was identified in a study of liver allograft versus peripheral blood T cells. Study-wide context: The study compared liver allograft T cell receptor repertoires against peripheral blood repertoires of liver transplant recipients.

V dropped 3 bases and J dropped 4 bases, with 13 bases sitting between them. The germline gives CDR1 MDHEN, CDR2 SYDVKM. The CDR3 is 15 amino acids. This clonotype was detected a few times. Its antigen is currently unknown. General study points: There were reportedly differences between T cell receptor repertoires inside liver allografts and those in peripheral blood.

MiXCR, applied by TCRdb to the reads, yields one record per CDR3 protein. The data contain 15,000 or so distinct CDR3 sequences, around 20% of them seen just once; the ten biggest clones take up roughly an eighth. The V gene is TRBV28, the J gene TRBJ1-5; weak D call: TRBD1 (5 bases). The clonotype comes from a human patient who had a liver transplant. Some T cells may be graft donor cells. The CDR3 sequence: CASSLPQVINQPQHF. The CDR3 coding sequence is TGTGCCAGCAGTTTGCCACAGGTGATAAATCAGCCCCAGCATTTT.